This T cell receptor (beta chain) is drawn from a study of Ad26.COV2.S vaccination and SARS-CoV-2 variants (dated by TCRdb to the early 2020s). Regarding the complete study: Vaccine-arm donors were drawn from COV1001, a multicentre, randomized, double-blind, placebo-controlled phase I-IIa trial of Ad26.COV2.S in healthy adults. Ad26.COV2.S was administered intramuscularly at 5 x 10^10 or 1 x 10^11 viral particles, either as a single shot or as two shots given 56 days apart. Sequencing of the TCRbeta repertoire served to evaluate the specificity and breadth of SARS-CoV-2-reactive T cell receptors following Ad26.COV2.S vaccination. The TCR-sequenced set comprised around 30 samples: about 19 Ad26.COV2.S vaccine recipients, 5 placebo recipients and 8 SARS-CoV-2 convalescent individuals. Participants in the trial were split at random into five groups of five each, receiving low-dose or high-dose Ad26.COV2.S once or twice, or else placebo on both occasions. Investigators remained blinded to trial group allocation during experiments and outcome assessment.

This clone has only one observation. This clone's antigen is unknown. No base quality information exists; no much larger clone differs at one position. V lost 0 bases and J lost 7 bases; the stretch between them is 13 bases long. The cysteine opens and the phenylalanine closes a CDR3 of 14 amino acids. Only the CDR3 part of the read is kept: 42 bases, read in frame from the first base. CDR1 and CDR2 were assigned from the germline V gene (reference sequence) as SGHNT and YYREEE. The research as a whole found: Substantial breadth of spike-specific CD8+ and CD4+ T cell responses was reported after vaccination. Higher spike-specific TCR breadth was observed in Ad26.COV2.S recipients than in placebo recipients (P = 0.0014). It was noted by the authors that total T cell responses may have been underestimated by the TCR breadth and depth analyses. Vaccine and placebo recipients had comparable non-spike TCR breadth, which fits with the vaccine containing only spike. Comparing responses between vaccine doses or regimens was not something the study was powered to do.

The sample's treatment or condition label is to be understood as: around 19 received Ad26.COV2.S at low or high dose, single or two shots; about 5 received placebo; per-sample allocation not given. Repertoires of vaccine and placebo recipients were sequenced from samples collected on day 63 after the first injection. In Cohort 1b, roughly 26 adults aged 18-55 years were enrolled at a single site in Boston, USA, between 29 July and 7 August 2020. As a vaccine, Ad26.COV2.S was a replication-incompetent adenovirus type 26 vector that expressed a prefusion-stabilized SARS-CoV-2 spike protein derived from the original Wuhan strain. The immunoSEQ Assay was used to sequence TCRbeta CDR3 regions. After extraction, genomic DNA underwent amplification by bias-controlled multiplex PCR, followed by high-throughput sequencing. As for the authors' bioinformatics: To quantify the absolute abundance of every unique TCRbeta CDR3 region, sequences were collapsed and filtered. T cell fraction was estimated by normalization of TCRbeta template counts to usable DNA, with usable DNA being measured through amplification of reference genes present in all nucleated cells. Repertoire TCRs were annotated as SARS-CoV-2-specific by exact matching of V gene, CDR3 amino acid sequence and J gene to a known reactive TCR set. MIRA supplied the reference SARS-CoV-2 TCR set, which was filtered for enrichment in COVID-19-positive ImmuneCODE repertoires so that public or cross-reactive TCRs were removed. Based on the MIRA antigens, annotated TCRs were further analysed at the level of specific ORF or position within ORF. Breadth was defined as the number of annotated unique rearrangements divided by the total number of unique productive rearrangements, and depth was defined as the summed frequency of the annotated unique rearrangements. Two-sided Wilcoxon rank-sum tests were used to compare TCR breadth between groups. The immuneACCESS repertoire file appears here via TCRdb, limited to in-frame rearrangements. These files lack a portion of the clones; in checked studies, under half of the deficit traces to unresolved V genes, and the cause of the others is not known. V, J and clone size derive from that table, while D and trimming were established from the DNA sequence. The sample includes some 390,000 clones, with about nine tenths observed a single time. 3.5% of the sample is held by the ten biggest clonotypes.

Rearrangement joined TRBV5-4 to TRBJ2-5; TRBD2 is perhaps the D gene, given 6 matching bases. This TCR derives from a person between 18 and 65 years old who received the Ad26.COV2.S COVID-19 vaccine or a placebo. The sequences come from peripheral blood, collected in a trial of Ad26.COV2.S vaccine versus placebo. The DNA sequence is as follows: TGTGCCAGCAGCTTGGGACTAGACGTCGTGACCCAGTACTTC. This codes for CASSLGLDVVTQYF.